This entry lists 30 T cell receptor beta chains sequenced from one sample in a study of spatial heterogeneity in lung cancer. As for time point: sample taken at primary tumor resection. Unsorted whole RNA of tumor, nontumor lung or frozen PBMC was sequenced. TCRdb recomputed calls from the 5' RACE reads with MiXCR, one row per CDR3 protein. The sample includes about 41,000 distinct CDR3 sequences, 10% to 15% of them seen just once. The starting material was PBMCs, obtained at surgery. These receptors all stem from a female donor with early-stage non-small cell lung cancer.

The V call is TRBV29-1, the J call TRBJ2-5; D uncertain. CDR1 and CDR2 (germline): SQVTM, ANQGSEA. The CDR3 is 14 residues long. Trimming stripped 0 bases from V and 2 bases from J, with 10 bases between. Here the CDR3 reads CSVEDGWIQETQYF. In nucleotides, the CDR3 is TGCAGCGTTGAAGATGGGTGGATTCAAGAGACCCAGTACTTC.

The rearrangement uses TRBV21-1 and TRBJ2-6. TRBV21-1 is a pseudogene locus. The CDR3 spans 14 residues. CDR3 sequence reads: CASSGGNGANVLTF. In DNA form, the CDR3 reads TGTGCCAGCAGCGGTGGGAACGGGGCCAACGTCCTGACTTTC.

This clonotype was seen only a few times. V gene TRBV12-3 or TRBV12-4 combines with J gene TRBJ2-5; the D is unclear. The V gene lost 5 bases and the J gene lost 6 bases, with 10 bases spanning the gap. This CDR3 is built from 12 residues. The CDR3: CASSADVQTQYF. In DNA form, the CDR3 reads TGTGCCAGCAGTGCAGACGTCCAGACCCAGTACTTC.

V and J are TRBV19 and TRBJ1-4, with TRBD1 matching over 7 bases. The germline gives CDR1 LNHDA, CDR2 SQIVND (reference sequence). The CDR3 has 13 amino acids. The ends lost 9 bases at V and 5 bases at J; junction bases unmatched: 6. CDR3 in DNA: TGTGCCAGATCGGACAGGCAGAATGAAAAACTGTTTTTT. This encodes CARSDRQNEKLFF. The full variable domain, completed using reference TRBV19 and TRBJ1-4, is DGGITQSPKYLFRKEGQNVTLSCEQNLNHDAMYWYRQDPGQGLRLIYYSQIVNDFQKGDIAEGYSVSREKKESFPLTVTSAQKNPTAFYLCARSDRQNEKLFFGSGTQLSVL.

This rearrangement joins TRBV5-6 to TRBJ1-3; 7 nucleotides line up with TRBD1. Germline assignment: CDR1 SGHDT and CDR2 YYEEEE. This CDR3 contains 15 residues. V trimming: 4 bases; J trimming: 0 bases; junction bases outside the gene matches: 4. The DNA for the CDR3 is TGTGCCAGCAGCATACAGGGGCCCTCTGGAAACACCATATATTTT. Its translation: CASSIQGPSGNTIYF. The whole variable domain, remainder taken from reference TRBV5-6 and TRBJ1-3, is DAGVTQSPTHLIKTRGQQVTLRCSPKSGHDTVSWYQQALGQGPQFIFQYYEEEERQRGNFPDRFSGHQFPNYSSELNVNALLLGDSALYLCASSIQGPSGNTIYFGEGSWLTVV.

The CDR3 region is CASSLGYSNQPQHF. The CDR3 DNA sequence: TGTGCCAGCAGTTTGGGGTATAGCAATCAGCCCCAGCATTTT. The chain has TRBV27 and TRBJ1-5; D gene unclear. V lost 3 bases to trimming and J lost 0 bases, with 6 bases between them. CDR1 is MNHEY, CDR2 SMNVEV, per germline (reference sequence). The CDR3 loop spans 14 amino acids.

V gene TRBV6-2 or TRBV6-3 combines with J gene TRBJ1-1; possible D gene TRBD1, 5 bases. From germline, CDR1 is MNHEY and CDR2 SVGEGT. V lost 5 bases and J lost 1, with 14 bases in between. The CDR3 totals 15 residues. The CDR3 DNA is TGTGCCAGCAGTCGGGGGGGACCGACGAACACTGAAGCTTTCTTT. As protein: CASSRGGPTNTEAFF.

Remarks on this clonotype: A much larger clone lies a single base off, so this may be a read error. The CDR3, as DNA: TGTGCCAGCAGTGAATTTGAAAAACCGTTTTTT. Its protein product is CASSEFEKPFF. The chain couples TRBV2 to TRBJ1-4; D gene uncertain. CDR1 is SNHLY and CDR2 is FYNNEI in the germline V gene. The CDR3 has 11 residues.

This chain uses TRBV29-1 with TRBJ2-7; D is unclear. Germline CDR1 reads SQVTM; CDR2 reads ANQGSEA. V lost 4 bases and J 0 bases, leaving 7 bases between the germline ends. The CDR3 is 12 residues long. CDR3 bases: TGCAGCGTTGCCCGGAGCTCCTACGAGCAGTACTTC. It translates to CSVARSSYEQYF.

This clonotype turned up a few times. DNA of the CDR3: TGCGCCAGCAGCCTCGACTTAGGAGGGGAGCTGTTTTTT. It codes for CASSLDLGGELFF. The chain employs TRBV5-1 and TRBJ2-2; the D is unclear. Per germline, CDR1 SGHRS and CDR2 YFSETQ. V lost 4 bases to trimming and J lost 8 bases, with 12 bases between them. This CDR3 has 13 residues.

V gene TRBV9 combines with J gene TRBJ1-1, with 7 bases matching TRBD1. Per germline, CDR1 SGDLS and CDR2 YYNGEE. J lost 5 bases, V lost 3 bases, and 7 bases had no gene match. This CDR3 has 14 amino acids. CDR3 bases: TGTGCCAGCAGCGCATCAGGGGGAAGTACTGAAGCTTTCTTT. It is translated as CASSASGGSTEAFF.

J is TRBJ1-6 and V is TRBV7-2; a weak D match, TRBD1 (5 bases). Trimming took off 6 bases at V and 7 bases at J, with 13 bases between the two ends. The CDR3 has 14 amino acids. Germline CDR1 and CDR2: SGHTA and FQGNSA. The CDR3 here is CASRTRAPNSPLHF. CDR3 nucleotides: TGTGCCAGCAGAACCAGGGCTCCCAATTCACCCCTCCACTTT.

The sample holds many counts of this clonotype. The chain has TRBV24-1 and TRBJ1-3, with D possibly being TRBD1 (6 bases). This CDR3 spans 15 amino acids. Per germline, CDR1 KGHDR and CDR2 SFDVKD. The V end was cut by 3 bases, the J end by 2 bases, with 10 bases between. The CDR3 reads CATSDKQGPGNTIYF. In nucleotides, the CDR3 is TGTGCCACCAGTGATAAACAGGGCCCTGGAAACACCATATATTTT.

The sample holds one count of this clonotype. CDR3 in DNA: TGTGCCAGCAGCCCAGACAGAGCAACTAATGAAAAACTGTTTTTT. Protein: CASSPDRATNEKLFF. The gene calls are TRBV7-2 and TRBJ1-4; maybe TRBD1 (5 bases). This CDR3 contains 15 residues. Germline V CDR1 and CDR2: SGHTA, FQGNSA. The germline V and J ends were trimmed by 5 bases and 0 bases, with 10 bases remaining between them.

V is TRBV28 and J is TRBJ2-7; unclear D gene. The CDR3 runs to 11 residues. Germline CDR1 is MDHEN and CDR2 is SYDVKM. The V end was cut by 6 bases, the J end by 3 bases, with 6 bases between. CDR3 protein: CASRANYEQYF. CDR3 nucleotide sequence: TGTGCCAGCAGAGCGAACTACGAGCAGTACTTC.

The rearrangement links TRBV25-1 to TRBJ2-7; 10 bases fit TRBD1. CDR1 is MGHDK and CDR2 is SYGVNS in the germline V gene. J was trimmed by 4 bases and V by 6 bases; bases with no gene match: 6. There are 14 residues in the CDR3. The CDR3 DNA sequence: TGTGCCAGCAGACGGGGACAGGGGTCTTACGAGCAGTACTTC. Translating it yields CASRRGQGSYEQYF.

This clonotype appeared a few times. The chain is built from TRBV9 and TRBJ2-7; D uncertain. Germline V lookup: CDR1 SGDLS, CDR2 YYNGEE. CDR3 length: 14 residues. Trimming left V 0 bases short and J 0 bases short, with 7 bases between. The CDR3 is CASSVVPNSYEQYF. CDR3 nucleotides: TGTGCCAGCAGCGTAGTCCCGAACTCCTACGAGCAGTACTTC.

This clonotype was counted between two and nine times. V usage is TRBV5-1 and J usage is TRBJ2-5; no reliable D call. From germline, CDR1 is SGHRS and CDR2 YFSETQ. The CDR3 totals 13 residues. Trimming took 2 bases from V and 1 from J, leaving 6 bases between them. The CDR3 sequence: CASSFTPQETQYF. CDR3 in DNA: TGCGCCAGCAGCTTCACCCCCCAAGAGACCCAGTACTTC.

This clonotype has only a few counts. The chain recombines TRBV20-1 with TRBJ2-3; 7 bases are shared with TRBD1. V trimming: 5 bases; J trimming: 0 bases; junction bases outside the gene matches: 5. Germline CDR1 is DFQATT and CDR2 is SNEGSKA (reference sequence). The CDR3 runs to 14 residues. CDR3 protein: CSAEDRVSTDTQYF. DNA of the CDR3: TGCAGTGCTGAAGACAGGGTGAGCACAGATACGCAGTATTTT.

The table lists this clonotype with a few counts. V is TRBV5-1 and J is TRBJ2-6; 11 bases map to TRBD1. Per germline, CDR1 SGHRS and CDR2 YFSETQ. The CDR3 is 17 residues long. V gave up 2 bases and J gave up 4 bases; unmatched junction bases: 5. The CDR3 DNA reads as TGCGCCAGCAGCTTAGGACAGGGGGCGCTGGGGGCCAACGTCCTGACTTTC. Protein product: CASSLGQGALGANVLTF.

This chain connects TRBV25-1 to TRBJ1-5; D not certain. This CDR3 is built from 14 residues. Trimming pared 3 bases from V and 4 bases from J, leaving 10 bases between. Germline V gene data show CDR1 as MGHDK and CDR2 as SYGVNS. CDR3 amino acids: CASSEVSTNQPQHF. In DNA form, the CDR3 reads TGTGCCAGCAGTGAGGTCAGCACTAATCAGCCCCAGCATTTT.

This clonotype was seen many times. Relative to the germline gene, one junction end is altered; a read error may explain this. The rearrangement joins TRBV11-1 to TRBJ1-1, with 7 bases that match TRBD1. This CDR3 is built from 11 residues. Germline values: CDR1 SGHAT, CDR2 FQDESV (reference sequence). This chain's CDR3 is CASSLGDRALF. DNA for the CDR3: TGTGCCAGCAGCTTAGGGGACAGAGCCCTATTT.

This clonotype showed up just a few times. This chain joins TRBV6-5 and TRBJ1-1; D is undetermined. Looked up from germline, CDR1 is MNHEY and CDR2 is SVGAGI. V lost 6 bases to trimming and J lost 10 bases, with 18 bases between them. CDR3 length equals 13 residues. The chain's CDR3 is CASSPAAAGLAFF. The CDR3 coding sequence is TGTGCCAGCAGCCCCGCCGCGGCGGGGTTAGCTTTCTTT.

This clonotype appeared many times. This chain links TRBV6-2 or TRBV6-3 with TRBJ1-1, with a tentative D call TRBD1 (5 bases). Looked up from germline, CDR1 is MNHEY and CDR2 is SVGEGT. CDR3 size: 13 residues. V lost 7 bases and J 4 bases, leaving 13 bases between the germline ends. This chain's CDR3 is CASNYGAVTEAFF. CDR3 DNA: TGTGCCAGCAACTATGGGGCAGTCACTGAAGCTTTCTTT.

The sample holds a few counts of this clonotype. The chain uses TRBV2 and TRBJ2-7, with D possibly TRBD1 on 7 matching bases. Trimming pared 4 bases from V and 3 bases from J, leaving 13 bases between. Looked up from germline, CDR1 is SNHLY and CDR2 is FYNNEI. This CDR3 contains 14 residues. Here the CDR3 DNA reads TGTGCCAGCAGTGCCCAGGGGGGAAACTACGAGCAGTACTTC. Protein: CASSAQGGNYEQYF.

This clonotype has just a few counts. This sequence joins TRBV28 and TRBJ2-3; TRBD2 matches at 10 bases. The CDR3 covers 15 residues. With 3 bases clipped from V and 5 bases from J, the junction kept 5 bases outside the gene matches. The germline gives CDR1 MDHEN, CDR2 SYDVKM. This CDR3 reads CASSLVTSGEDTQYF. CDR3 bases: TGTGCCAGCAGTTTGGTTACTAGCGGGGAAGATACGCAGTATTTT.

This clonotype came up many times. V and J are TRBV28 and TRBJ1-1; D not certain. The CDR3 is 14 amino acids. Trimming pared 5 bases from V and 4 bases from J, leaving 14 bases between. The germline gives CDR1 MDHEN, CDR2 SYDVKM. The CDR3 spells CASSRGGGITEAFF. The CDR3 nucleotides are TGTGCCAGCAGTCGGGGTGGAGGTATCACTGAAGCTTTCTTT.

This clonotype was counted ten times or more. The chain employs TRBV30 and TRBJ2-7; possibly TRBD1 or TRBD2 for D (5 bases each). This CDR3 is built from 14 residues. CDR1 and CDR2 from the germline V gene are GTSNPN and SVGIG (reference sequence). Trimming stripped 1 base from V and 5 bases from J, with 15 bases between. CDR3 residues: CAWSDPEGSDEQYF. The CDR3, as DNA: TGTGCCTGGAGTGACCCAGAGGGGTCGGACGAGCAGTACTTC.

The rearrangement uses TRBV14 and TRBJ2-7; D perhaps matches TRBD1 (5 bases). The germline V gene encodes CDR1 SGHDN and CDR2 FVKESK. V gave up 4 bases and J gave up 5 bases, with 9 bases separating them. The CDR3 extends over 12 amino acids. The CDR3 protein is CASSRKGNEQYF. CDR3 in DNA: TGTGCCAGCAGCCGGAAGGGGAACGAGCAGTACTTC.

The J gene is TRBJ2-2, the V gene TRBV29-1, with TRBD1 matching 11 bases. There are 14 residues in the CDR3. The germline CDR1 and CDR2 sequences are SQVTM and ANQGSEA. The junction had 8 bases not matched to a gene; V was cut back by 6 bases and J by 8 bases. The CDR3 reads CSVRPDRGRGELFF. The CDR3, as DNA: TGCAGCGTACGACCGGACAGGGGGCGTGGGGAGCTGTTTTTT.